Each of the 13 T cell receptor beta chains below was sequenced from the same sample in a study of shared clonotypes between healthy human individuals (dated by TCRdb to the early 2020s). To prepare the library, the immunoSEQ multiplex PCR assay was applied. The table was pulled from immuneACCESS by TCRdb, which kept in-frame rearrangements only. Such tables lose some clones; where checked, under half of the loss comes from unresolved V genes, and the rest has no known cause. Counted in this sample were roughly 2.5 million clones; around nine tenths of them appeared once. The ten top clones hold roughly 0.13% of the sample. The source material was naive CD4+ T cells sorted from blood. The cell subset or site tag for this specimen amounts to: CD45RA+ positively selected. Receptors were obtained from a man aged 18 to 29 in good health.

This rearrangement joins TRBV19 to TRBJ2-1, with TRBD2 matching over 10 bases. With V trimmed by 3 bases and J by 12 bases, 5 bases remained unmatched. The CDR3 covers 13 residues. Germline V gives CDR1 LNHDA, CDR2 SQIVND (reference sequence). Written as DNA, the CDR3 is TGTGCCAGTAGTATGGCTAGCGGGGGTTGGCAGTTCTTC. It translates to CASSMASGGWQFF.

The V call is TRBV7-2, the J call TRBJ1-5; the D is unclear. Trimming took 5 bases from V and 0 from J, leaving 14 bases between them. The germline gives CDR1 SGHTA, CDR2 FQGNSA. CDR3 length equals 16 residues. The chain's CDR3 is CASSPGAVHSNQPQHF. Here the CDR3 DNA reads TGTGCCAGCAGCCCTGGTGCAGTCCATAGCAATCAGCCCCAGCATTTT.

This chain connects TRBV27 to TRBJ2-7; maybe TRBD1 (6 bases). The germline gives CDR1 MNHEY, CDR2 SMNVEV (reference sequence). Between the trimmed V and J ends, which lost 3 bases and 0 bases, there was a span of 21 bases. The CDR3 contains 18 residues. CDR3 nucleotides: TGTGCCAGCAGTTTTCAGGGGCCGACGTCCCACCCCTCCTACGAGCAGTACTTC. This encodes CASSFQGPTSHPSYEQYF.

The chain carries TRBV6-1 and TRBJ1-6, with TRBD1 matching over 10 bases. Trimming cost V 2 bases and J 2 bases; bases outside gene matches: 3. CDR3 length: 17 amino acids. Germline V gene data show CDR1 as MNHNS and CDR2 as SASEGT. The DNA of the CDR3 is TGTGCCAGCAGTGAATGGGGACAGGGGACCTATAATTCACCCCTCCACTTT. Its translation is CASSEWGQGTYNSPLHF.

A remark on this clone: The same CDR3 also results from other DNA sequences found in this sample. CDR3: CASSVPGNTEAFF. CDR3 nucleotide sequence: TGTGCCAGCAGCGTCCCGGGGAACACTGAAGCTTTCTTT. The V call is TRBV9, the J call TRBJ1-1; D gene uncertain. There are 13 residues in the CDR3. Germline V gene lookup returns CDR1 SGDLS and CDR2 YYNGEE. Trimming pared 2 bases from V and 1 base from J, leaving 6 bases between. Drawing the rest from reference TRBV9 and TRBJ1-1, the complete variable domain is DSGVTQTPKHLITATGQRVTLRCSPRSGDLSVYWYQQSLDQGLQFLIQYYNGEERAKGNILERFSAQQFPDLHSELNLSSLELGDSALYFCASSVPGNTEAFFGQGTRLTVV.

V and J are TRBV5-1 and TRBJ1-1; no definite D call. The CDR3 loop spans 15 amino acids. V was pared by 4 bases and J by 2 bases, with 15 bases between. Germline V gives CDR1 SGHRS, CDR2 YFSETQ. As DNA, the CDR3 is TGCGCCAGCAGCCCGCAGCTGGGTGGCAACACTGAAGCTTTCTTT. Encoded protein: CASSPQLGGNTEAFF. Combining the CDR3 with reference TRBV5-1 and TRBJ1-1 gives the whole variable domain KAGVTQTPRYLIKTRGQQVTLSCSPISGHRSVSWYQQTPGQGLQFLFEYFSETQRNKGNFPGRFSGRQFSNSRSEMNVSTLELGDSALYLCASSPQLGGNTEAFFGQGTRLTVV.

The chain couples TRBV7-3 to TRBJ2-2, with TRBD1 as a possible D gene (5 bases). V was cut by 5 bases and J by 4 bases, with 11 bases left in between. Germline V CDR1 and CDR2: SGHTA, FQGTGA. The length of the CDR3 is 14 residues. The CDR3 sequence: CASSRDQGTGELFF. As DNA, the CDR3 is TGTGCCAGCAGCCGCGACCAGGGCACCGGGGAGCTGTTTTTT.

The chain joins TRBV11-3 to TRBJ2-2; D is undetermined. Germline loops: CDR1 SGHNT, CDR2 YENEEA. The CDR3 totals 12 residues. Trimming pared 6 bases from V and 1 base from J, leaving 3 bases between. The CDR3 nucleotides read TGTGCCAGCAGTAAGAACACCGGGGAGCTGTTTTTT. Translating it yields CASSKNTGELFF.

V gene TRBV29-1 combines with J gene TRBJ2-5; D unclear. This CDR3 contains 12 residues. V lost 6 bases and J lost 4, with 12 bases in between. Germline V gives CDR1 SQVTM, CDR2 ANQGSEA. CDR3 protein: CSVSLKAETQYF. Written as DNA, the CDR3 is TGCAGCGTCAGTCTAAAAGCAGAGACCCAGTACTTC.

This clone was detected only once. The chain uses TRBV6-1 and TRBJ2-7; D unclear. Germline assignment: CDR1 MNHNS and CDR2 SASEGT. This CDR3 is built from 13 residues. Trimming took off 8 bases at V and 0 bases at J, with 11 bases between the two ends. The CDR3 bases are TGTGCCAGCCTTTCGTTAAGCTCCTACGAGCAGTACTTC. Residues: CASLSLSSYEQYF.

This clone appeared once. V is TRBV29-1 and J is TRBJ1-1; D is possibly TRBD1 (6 bases). Trimming stripped 5 bases from V and 1 base from J, with 17 bases between. There are 15 residues in the CDR3. Germline V lookup: CDR1 SQVTM, CDR2 ANQGSEA. The CDR3 is CSVNFQGLWNTEAFF. CDR3 DNA sequence: TGCAGCGTTAATTTCCAGGGGTTATGGAACACTGAAGCTTTCTTT.

On this clone: This CDR3 is also generated by other DNA sequences in the sample. This chain links TRBV10-3 with TRBJ1-1; possible D gene TRBD1, 5 bases. Trimming took off 8 bases at V and 4 bases at J, with 14 bases between the two ends. CDR1 is ENHRY, CDR2 SYGVKD, per germline. This CDR3 comprises 13 residues. The CDR3 sequence: CAISGGGSTEAFF. The CDR3 bases are TGTGCCATCTCCGGGGGGGGGAGCACTGAAGCTTTCTTT.

J is TRBJ2-3 and V is TRBV5-1; TRBD2 matches at 8 bases. The CDR3 has 14 residues. V lost 7 bases to trimming and J lost 6 bases; unmatched junction nucleotides: 10. Germline loops: CDR1 SGHRS, CDR2 YFSETQ. The CDR3 coding sequence is TGCGCCAGCGAAGCGGGGGTCTCAGGGGATACGCAGTATTTT. Residues: CASEAGVSGDTQYF.